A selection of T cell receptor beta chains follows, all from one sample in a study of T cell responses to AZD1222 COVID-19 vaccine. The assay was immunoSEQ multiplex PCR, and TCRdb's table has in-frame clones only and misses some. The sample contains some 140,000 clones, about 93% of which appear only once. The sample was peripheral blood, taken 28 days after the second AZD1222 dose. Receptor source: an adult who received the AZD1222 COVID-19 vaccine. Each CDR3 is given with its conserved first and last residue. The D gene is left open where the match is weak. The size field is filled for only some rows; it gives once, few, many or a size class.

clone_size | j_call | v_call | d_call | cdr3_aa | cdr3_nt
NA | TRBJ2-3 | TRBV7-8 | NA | CASSLPEDTQYF | TGTGCCAGCAGCTTACCGGAAGATACGCAGTATTTT
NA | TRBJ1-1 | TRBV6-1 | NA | CASSENSMNTEAFF | TGTGCCAGCAGTGAGAACAGCATGAACACTGAAGCTTTCTTT
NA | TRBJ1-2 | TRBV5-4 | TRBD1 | CASTGQALGGYTF | TGTGCCAGCACCGGACAGGCCCTTGGGGGCTACACCTTC
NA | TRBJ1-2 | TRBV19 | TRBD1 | CASSPDLGQGRQNYGYTF | TGTGCCAGTAGTCCAGACCTGGGACAGGGGCGTCAGAACTATGGCTACACCTTC
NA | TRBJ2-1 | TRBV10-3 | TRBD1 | CAISPGQGSNEQFF | TGTGCCATCAGTCCGGGACAGGGTTCCAATGAGCAGTTCTTC
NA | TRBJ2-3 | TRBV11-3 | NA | CASSPSLGQRTDTQYF | TGTGCCAGCAGCCCGAGCCTCGGGCAGCGCACAGATACGCAGTATTTT
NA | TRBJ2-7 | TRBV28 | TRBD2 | CASSPPGGYEQYF | TGTGCCAGCAGTCCCCCGGGGGGATACGAGCAGTACTTC
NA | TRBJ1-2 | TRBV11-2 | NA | CASSLEGGSGYTF | TGTGCCAGCAGCTTAGAAGGGGGTAGTGGCTACACCTTC
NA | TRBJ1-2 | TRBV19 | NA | CASSIWGYGYTF | TGTGCCAGTAGTATTTGGGGCTATGGCTACACCTTC
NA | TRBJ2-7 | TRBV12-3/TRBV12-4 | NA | CASSLKGLEQYF | TGTGCCAGCAGTTTAAAGGGTCTCGAGCAGTACTTC
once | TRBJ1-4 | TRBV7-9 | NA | CASNQGTSNEKLFF | TGTGCCAGTAATCAAGGGACTTCTAATGAAAAACTGTTTTTT
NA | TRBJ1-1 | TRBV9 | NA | CASTRDGEEAFF | TGTGCCAGCACTAGAGACGGTGAAGAAGCTTTCTTT
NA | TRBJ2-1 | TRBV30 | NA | CAWGLQENEQFF | TGTGCCTGGGGACTCCAGGAGAATGAGCAGTTCTTC
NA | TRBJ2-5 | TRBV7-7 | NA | CASSPLQETQYF | TGTGCTAGCAGCCCCCTCCAAGAGACCCAGTACTTC